This T cell receptor (beta chain) was documented in a study of T-cell memory formation after mild COVID-19. Study context: TCR clusters were mostly donor specific.

From 5'RACE with constant-segment primers came TCR alpha and TCR beta cDNA libraries that carried sample barcodes and UMIs. From the 5' RACE reads, TCRdb called clonotypes with MiXCR, one entry per CDR3 protein. Among some 180,000 distinct CDR3 sequences listed, approximately 18% were seen once. About this clonotype itself: What it recognizes is unknown.

Overall study results and limits: Some responding clones appeared in pre-infection memory, suggesting cross-reactive memory joined. Whereas later expanders leaned CD4+, clones contracting day 15 to 85 showed a balanced CD4/CD8 makeup.

With 0 bases removed from V and 4 bases from J, the gap between germline ends came to 9 bases. CDR1 is MNHEY and CDR2 is SVGAGI in the germline V gene. The CDR3 extends over 14 amino acids. Material for sequencing was PBMCs or a T cell subset sorted from them (not recorded which). This TCR derives from a man between 18 and 35 years old who had mild COVID-19 (a few samples of this study predate the infection). Cell type and time point are not known. This rearrangement joins TRBV6-5 to TRBJ2-5; possible D gene TRBD2, 5 bases. In nucleotides, the CDR3 is TGTGCCAGCAGTTACTCTCAGGCGGGAGAGACCCAGTACTTC. It encodes CASSYSQAGETQYF.